The entry below gives a single T cell receptor (beta chain) sequence along with its context. Its antigen is currently unknown. This sample is drawn from a study of naive CD8 T cells in extremely preterm neonates. The study, taken as a whole, reports: Compared with older groups, preterm CDR3s were shorter, with fewer N additions and less trimming.

Peripheral blood came from healthy roughly 16-56 month-old surgical children and healthy nonsmoking adults. Sorting kept Annexin V-negative CD3+CD8+CD45RA+CCR7+ naive T cells. Per sample, roughly 20,000 to 100,000 naive CD8+ cells were sorted. The assay was immunoSEQ multiplex PCR, and TCRdb's table has in-frame clones only and misses some. The sample has about 4,200 clones, over 95% seen once. CDR3 length: 16 amino acids. Germline V gene lookup returns CDR1 MNHEY and CDR2 SMNVEV (reference sequence). Trimming took 6 bases from V and 0 from J; bases not matched to a gene: 11. This receptor was identified in a human donor in good health. V gene TRBV27 combines with J gene TRBJ2-7; 7 bases are a match to TRBD2. Material for sequencing was naive CD8+ T cells from blood. The CDR3 DNA reads TGTGCCAGCAGGCAGAGCGGGGATCTCAGCTCCTACGAGCAGTACGTC. This translates into CASRQSGDLSSYEQYV.